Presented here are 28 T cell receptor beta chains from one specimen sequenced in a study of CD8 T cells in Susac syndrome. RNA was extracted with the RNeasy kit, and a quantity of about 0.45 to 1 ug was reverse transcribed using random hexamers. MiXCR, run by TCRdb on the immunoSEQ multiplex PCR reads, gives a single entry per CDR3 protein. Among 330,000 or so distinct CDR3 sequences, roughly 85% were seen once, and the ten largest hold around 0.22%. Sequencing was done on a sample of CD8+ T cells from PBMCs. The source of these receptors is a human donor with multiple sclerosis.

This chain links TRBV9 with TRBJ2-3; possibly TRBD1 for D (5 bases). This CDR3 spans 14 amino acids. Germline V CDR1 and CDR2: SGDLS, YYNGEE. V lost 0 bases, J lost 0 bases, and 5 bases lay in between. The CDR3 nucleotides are TGTGCCAGCAGCGTAGGACAGAGCACAGATACGCAGTATTTT. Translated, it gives CASSVGQSTDTQYF.

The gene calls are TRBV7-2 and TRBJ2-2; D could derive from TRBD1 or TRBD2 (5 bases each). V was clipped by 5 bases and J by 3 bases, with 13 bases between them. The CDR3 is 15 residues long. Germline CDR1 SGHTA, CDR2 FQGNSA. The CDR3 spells CASSLGTFYTGELFF. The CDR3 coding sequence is TGTGCCAGCAGCCTGGGGACCTTCTACACCGGGGAGCTGTTTTTT. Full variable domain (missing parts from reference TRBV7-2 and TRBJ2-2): GAGVSQSPSNKVTEKGKDVELRCDPISGHTALYWYRQSLGQGLEFLIYFQGNSAPDKSGLPSDRFSAERTGGSVSTLTIQRTQQEDSAVYLCASSLGTFYTGELFFGEGSRLTVL.

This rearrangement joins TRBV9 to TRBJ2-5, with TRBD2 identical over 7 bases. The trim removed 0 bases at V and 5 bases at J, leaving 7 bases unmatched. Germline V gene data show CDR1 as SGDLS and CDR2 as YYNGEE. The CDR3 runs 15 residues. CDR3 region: CASSVAAGEWETQYF. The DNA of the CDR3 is TGTGCCAGCAGCGTAGCGGCGGGAGAGTGGGAGACCCAGTACTTC.

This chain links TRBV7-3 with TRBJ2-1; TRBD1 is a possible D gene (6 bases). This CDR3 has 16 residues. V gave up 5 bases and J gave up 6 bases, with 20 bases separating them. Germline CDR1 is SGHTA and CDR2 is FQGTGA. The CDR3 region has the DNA TGTGCCAGCAGCCCCCACCCCCAGGACAGAGTCAATGAGCAGTTCTTC. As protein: CASSPHPQDRVNEQFF.

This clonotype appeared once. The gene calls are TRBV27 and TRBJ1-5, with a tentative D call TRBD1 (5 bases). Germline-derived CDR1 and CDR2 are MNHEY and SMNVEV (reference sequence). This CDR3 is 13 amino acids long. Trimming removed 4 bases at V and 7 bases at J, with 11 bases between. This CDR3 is CASSYSGFQPQHF. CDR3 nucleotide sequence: TGTGCCAGCAGTTATTCAGGGTTCCAGCCCCAGCATTTT.

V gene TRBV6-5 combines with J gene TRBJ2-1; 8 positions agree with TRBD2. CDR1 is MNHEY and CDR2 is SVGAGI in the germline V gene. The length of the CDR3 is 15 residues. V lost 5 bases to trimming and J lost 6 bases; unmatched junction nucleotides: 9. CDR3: CASSSPGTRSNEQFF. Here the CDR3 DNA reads TGTGCCAGCAGTAGTCCCGGGACTAGAAGCAATGAGCAGTTCTTC.

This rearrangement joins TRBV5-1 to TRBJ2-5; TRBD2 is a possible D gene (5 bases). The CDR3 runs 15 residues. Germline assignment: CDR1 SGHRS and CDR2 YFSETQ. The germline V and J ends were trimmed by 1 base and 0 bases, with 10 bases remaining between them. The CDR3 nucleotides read TGCGCCAGCAGCTTGTCCCCGGGGTACCAAGAGACCCAGTACTTC. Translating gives CASSLSPGYQETQYF. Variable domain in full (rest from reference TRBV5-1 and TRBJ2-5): KAGVTQTPRYLIKTRGQQVTLSCSPISGHRSVSWYQQTPGQGLQFLFEYFSETQRNKGNFPGRFSGRQFSNSRSEMNVSTLELGDSALYLCASSLSPGYQETQYFGPGTRLLVL.

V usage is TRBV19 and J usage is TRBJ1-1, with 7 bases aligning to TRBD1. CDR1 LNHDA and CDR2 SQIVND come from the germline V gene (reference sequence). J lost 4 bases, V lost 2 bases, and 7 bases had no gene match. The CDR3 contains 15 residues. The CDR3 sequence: CASSILQGPGTEAFF. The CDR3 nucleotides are TGTGCCAGTAGTATATTACAGGGGCCGGGCACTGAAGCTTTCTTT.

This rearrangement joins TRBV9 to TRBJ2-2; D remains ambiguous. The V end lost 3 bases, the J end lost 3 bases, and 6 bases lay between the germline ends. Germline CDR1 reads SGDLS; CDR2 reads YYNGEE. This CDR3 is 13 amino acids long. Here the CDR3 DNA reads TGTGCCAGCAGCGGACTTTACACCGGGGAGCTGTTTTTT. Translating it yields CASSGLYTGELFF. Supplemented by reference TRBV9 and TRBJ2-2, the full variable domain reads DSGVTQTPKHLITATGQRVTLRCSPRSGDLSVYWYQQSLDQGLQFLIQYYNGEERAKGNILERFSAQQFPDLHSELNLSSLELGDSALYFCASSGLYTGELFFGEGSRLTVL.

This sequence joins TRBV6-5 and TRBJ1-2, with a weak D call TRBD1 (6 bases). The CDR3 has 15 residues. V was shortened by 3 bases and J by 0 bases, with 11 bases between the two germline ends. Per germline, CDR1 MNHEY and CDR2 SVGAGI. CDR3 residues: CASSYVAGANYGYTF. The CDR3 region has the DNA TGTGCCAGCAGTTATGTCGCAGGGGCTAACTATGGCTACACCTTC.

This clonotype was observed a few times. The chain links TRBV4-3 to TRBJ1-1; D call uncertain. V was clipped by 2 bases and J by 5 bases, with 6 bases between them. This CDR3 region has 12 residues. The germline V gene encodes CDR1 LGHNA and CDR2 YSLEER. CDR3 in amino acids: CASSQFGTEAFF. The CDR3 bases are TGCGCCAGCAGCCAATTTGGTACTGAAGCTTTCTTT.

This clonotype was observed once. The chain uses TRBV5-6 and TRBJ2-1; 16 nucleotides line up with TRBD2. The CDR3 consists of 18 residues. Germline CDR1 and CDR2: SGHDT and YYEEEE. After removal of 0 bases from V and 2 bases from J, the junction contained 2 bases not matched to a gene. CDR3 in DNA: TGTGCCAGCAGCTTGGAGGGGACTAGCGGGAGGGCCTACAATGAGCAGTTCTTC. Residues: CASSLEGTSGRAYNEQFF.

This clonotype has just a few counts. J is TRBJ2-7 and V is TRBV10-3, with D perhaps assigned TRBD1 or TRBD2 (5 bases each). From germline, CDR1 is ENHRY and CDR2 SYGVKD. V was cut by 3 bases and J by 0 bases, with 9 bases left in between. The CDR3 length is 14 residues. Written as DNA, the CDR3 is TGTGCCATCAGTGAACCGGGGCCCTCCTACGAGCAGTACTTC. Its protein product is CAISEPGPSYEQYF.

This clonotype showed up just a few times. The CDR3 sequence: CATSDSRAQQYF. CDR3 sequence (DNA): TGTGCCACCAGTGACTCCAGGGCCCAGCAGTACTTC. This chain links TRBV24-1 with TRBJ2-7; D perhaps matches TRBD1 (5 bases). There are 12 residues in the CDR3. Per the germline V gene, CDR1 is KGHDR and CDR2 is SFDVKD. Trimming removed 4 bases from V and 8 bases from J, with 11 bases in between.

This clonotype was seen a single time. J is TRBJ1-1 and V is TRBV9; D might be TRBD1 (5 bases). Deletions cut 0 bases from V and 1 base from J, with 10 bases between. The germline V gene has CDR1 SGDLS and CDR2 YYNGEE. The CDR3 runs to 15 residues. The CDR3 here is CASSVEGATNTEAFF. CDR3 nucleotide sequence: TGTGCCAGCAGCGTAGAAGGGGCAACGAACACTGAAGCTTTCTTT.

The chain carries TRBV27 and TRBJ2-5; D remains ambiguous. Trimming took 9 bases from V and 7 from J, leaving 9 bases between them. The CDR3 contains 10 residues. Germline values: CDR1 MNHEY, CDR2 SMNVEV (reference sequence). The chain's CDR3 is CASQLGTQYF. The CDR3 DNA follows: TGTGCCAGTCAACTGGGGACCCAGTACTTC.

CDR3 DNA: TGTGCCAGCAGTTTTGGCAGGGCCTCAGATACGCAGTATTTT. Translation gives CASSFGRASDTQYF. This rearrangement joins TRBV28 to TRBJ2-3; a possible D gene is TRBD1 (5 bases). Germline V lookup: CDR1 MDHEN, CDR2 SYDVKM. This CDR3 has 14 amino acids. V shed 3 bases and J shed 4 bases, with 11 bases lying between them.

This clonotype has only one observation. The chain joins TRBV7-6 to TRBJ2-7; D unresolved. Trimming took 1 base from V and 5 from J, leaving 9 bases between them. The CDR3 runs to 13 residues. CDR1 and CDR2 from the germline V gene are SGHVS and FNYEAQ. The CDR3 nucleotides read TGTGCCAGCAGCTTAGGGGTGAGCAACGAGCAGTACTTC. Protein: CASSLGVSNEQYF. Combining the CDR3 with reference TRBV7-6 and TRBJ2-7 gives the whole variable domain GAGVSQSPRYKVTKRGQDVALRCDPISGHVSLYWYRQALGQGPEFLTYFNYEAQQDKSGLPNDRFSAERPEGSISTLTIQRTEQRDSAMYRCASSLGVSNEQYFGPGTRLTVT.

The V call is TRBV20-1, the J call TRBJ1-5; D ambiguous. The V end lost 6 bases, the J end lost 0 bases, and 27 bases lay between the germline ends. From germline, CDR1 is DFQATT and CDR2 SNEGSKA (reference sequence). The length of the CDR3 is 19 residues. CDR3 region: CSARPTWAIGTISNQPQHF. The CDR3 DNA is TGCAGTGCCAGACCGACCTGGGCGATCGGAACTATTAGCAATCAGCCCCAGCATTTT.

The CDR3 protein is CASSLDAGNTEAFF. The CDR3 bases are TGCGCCAGCAGCTTGGACGCAGGGAACACTGAAGCTTTCTTT. The chain carries TRBV5-1 and TRBJ1-1; no definite D call. The CDR3 is 14 amino acids. With 0 bases removed from V and 1 base from J, the gap between germline ends came to 7 bases. Germline assignment: CDR1 SGHRS and CDR2 YFSETQ.

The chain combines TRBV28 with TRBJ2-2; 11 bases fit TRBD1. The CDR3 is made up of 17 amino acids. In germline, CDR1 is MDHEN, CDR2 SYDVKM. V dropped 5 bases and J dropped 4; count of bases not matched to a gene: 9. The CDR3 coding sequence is TGTGCCAGCAGTCCCCGCCGGGGGACAGGGGGCACCGGGGAGCTGTTTTTT. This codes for CASSPRRGTGGTGELFF.

CDR3 in DNA: TGTGCCAGCAGACTGGGCCAAAGGGGGGCAAGGTCTGAAGCTTTCTTT. The encoded protein is CASRLGQRGARSEAFF. The chain is built from TRBV6-6 and TRBJ1-1; TRBD1 is a possible D gene (6 bases). CDR1 and CDR2 from the germline V gene are MNHNY and SVGAGI (reference sequence). The CDR3 sequence is 16 residues long. V was pared by 6 bases and J by 6 bases, with 23 bases between.

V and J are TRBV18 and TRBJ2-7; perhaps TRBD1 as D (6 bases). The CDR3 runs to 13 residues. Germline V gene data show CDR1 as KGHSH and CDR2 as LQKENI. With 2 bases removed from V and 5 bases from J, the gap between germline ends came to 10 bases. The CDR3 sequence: CASSPGGADEQYF. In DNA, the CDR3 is TGTGCCAGCTCACCAGGGGGCGCGGACGAGCAGTACTTC.

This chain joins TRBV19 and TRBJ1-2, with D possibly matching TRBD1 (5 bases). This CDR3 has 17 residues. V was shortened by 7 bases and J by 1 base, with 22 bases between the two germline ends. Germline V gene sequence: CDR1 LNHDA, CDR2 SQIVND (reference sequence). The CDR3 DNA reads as TGTGCCAGTACTAAGGGGCCCGCATACCCCCTTAACTATGGCTACACCTTC. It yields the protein CASTKGPAYPLNYGYTF.

Written as DNA, the CDR3 is TGTGCCAGCAGCCTAACACCGGAGGGGGTGATCACCGGGGAGCTGTTTTTT. It yields the protein CASSLTPEGVITGELFF. The chain recombines TRBV7-7 with TRBJ2-2, with D perhaps assigned TRBD1 or TRBD2 (6 bases each). Trimming left V 5 bases short and J 4 bases short, with 20 bases between. This CDR3 contains 17 residues. In germline, CDR1 is SSHAT, CDR2 FNYEAQ (reference sequence).

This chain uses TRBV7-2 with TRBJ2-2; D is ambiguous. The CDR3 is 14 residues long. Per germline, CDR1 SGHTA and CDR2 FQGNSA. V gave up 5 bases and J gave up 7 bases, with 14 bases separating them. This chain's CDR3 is CASSPSAGIGELFF. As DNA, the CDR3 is TGTGCCAGCAGCCCTTCCGCTGGAATCGGGGAGCTGTTTTTT.

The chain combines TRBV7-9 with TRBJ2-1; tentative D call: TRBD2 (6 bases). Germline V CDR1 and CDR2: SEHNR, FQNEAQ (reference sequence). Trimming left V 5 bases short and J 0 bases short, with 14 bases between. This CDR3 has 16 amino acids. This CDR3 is CASSPRHGSSYNEQFF. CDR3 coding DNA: TGTGCCAGCAGCCCCCGTCACGGGAGCTCCTACAATGAGCAGTTCTTC.

CDR3 amino acids: CASSPPNVYSYEQYF. DNA of the CDR3: TGTGCCAGCTCACCACCGAACGTTTACTCCTACGAGCAGTACTTC. V is TRBV18 and J is TRBJ2-7; D gene ambiguous. V gave up 0 bases and J gave up 0 bases, with 9 bases separating them. The CDR3 has 15 amino acids. Germline CDR1 is KGHSH and CDR2 is LQKENI.